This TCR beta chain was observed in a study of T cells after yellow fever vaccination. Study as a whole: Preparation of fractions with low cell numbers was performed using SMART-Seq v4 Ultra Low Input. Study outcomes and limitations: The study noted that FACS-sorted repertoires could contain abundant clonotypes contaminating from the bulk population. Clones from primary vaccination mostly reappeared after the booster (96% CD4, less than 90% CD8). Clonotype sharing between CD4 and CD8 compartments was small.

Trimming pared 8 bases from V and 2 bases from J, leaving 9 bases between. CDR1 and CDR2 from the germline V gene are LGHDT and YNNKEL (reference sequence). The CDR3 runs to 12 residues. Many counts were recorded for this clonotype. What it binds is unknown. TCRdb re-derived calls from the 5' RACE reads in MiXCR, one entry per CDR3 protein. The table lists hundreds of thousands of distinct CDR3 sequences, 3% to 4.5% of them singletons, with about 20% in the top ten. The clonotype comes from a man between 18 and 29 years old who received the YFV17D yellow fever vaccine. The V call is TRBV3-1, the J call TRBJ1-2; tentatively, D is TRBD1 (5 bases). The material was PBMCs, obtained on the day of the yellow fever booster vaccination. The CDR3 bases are TGTGCCAGCGGACACGGAAACTATGGCTACACCTTC. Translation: CASGHGNYGYTF.